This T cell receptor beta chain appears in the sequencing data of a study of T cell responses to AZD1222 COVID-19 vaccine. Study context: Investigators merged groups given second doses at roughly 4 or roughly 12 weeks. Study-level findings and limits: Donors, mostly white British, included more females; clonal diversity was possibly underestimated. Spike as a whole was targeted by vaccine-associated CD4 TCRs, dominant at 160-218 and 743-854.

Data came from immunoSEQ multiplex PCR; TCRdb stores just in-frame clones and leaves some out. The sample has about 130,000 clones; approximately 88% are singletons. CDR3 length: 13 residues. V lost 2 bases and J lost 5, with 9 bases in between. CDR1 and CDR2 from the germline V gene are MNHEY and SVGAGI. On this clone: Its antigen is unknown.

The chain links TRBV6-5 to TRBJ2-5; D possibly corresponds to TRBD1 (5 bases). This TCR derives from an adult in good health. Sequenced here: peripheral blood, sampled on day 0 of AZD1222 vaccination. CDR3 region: CASSYAPGETQYF. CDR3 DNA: TGTGCCAGCAGTTACGCCCCAGGGGAGACCCAGTACTTC.